This T cell receptor beta chain was identified during a study of shared clonotypes between healthy human individuals. General study points: In having few donors, the study represented limited genetic and exposure-history diversity.

CD4+ cells yielded CD45RA+ naive and CD45RA-negative memory subsets. To note about this clone: The target antigen is unknown.

Original processing notes: Because ImmunoSEQ provided only junction sequences with no quality scores, the filtering differed. Using immunoSEQ multiplex PCR, the repertoire was profiled, and TCRdb retains in-frame clones only, with some absent. That table gives V, J and clone size, and the DNA gave D and trimming. Found here are some 2,400,000 clones, around 95% of them singletons; the top ten hold approximately 0.13%. Material: naive CD4+ T cells sorted from blood. Stated subset: CD45RA+ positively selected. This TCR derives from a man aged 18 to 29 in good health.

In DNA, the CDR3 is TGTGCCAGCAGCTTATCTAGCGGGAGTATGTACGAGCAGTACTTC. Its translation: CASSLSSGSMYEQYF. The V and J genes are TRBV7-2 and TRBJ2-7; 10 nucleotides align to TRBD2. The V segment lost 2 bases and the J segment 4 bases; nucleotides outside the gene matches: 5. Germline lookup yields CDR1 SGHTA and CDR2 FQGNSA. The CDR3 is 15 amino acids.